The rows below give T cell receptor beta chains drawn from one sample of a study of T cell responses to AZD1222 COVID-19 vaccine. Assay used: immunoSEQ multiplex PCR; TCRdb lists only in-frame clones, some missing. The sample consists of some 100,000 clones, 75% to 95% of them appearing once. The specimen comprised peripheral blood, sampled on day 0 of AZD1222 vaccination. Every receptor here comes from an adult in good health. Each CDR3 is given without its conserved first and last residue. Each record gives: J gene, V gene, CDR3 protein.

j_call: TRBJ2-3; v_call: TRBV27; cdr3_aa: ASGPREGTQY
j_call: TRBJ2-3; v_call: TRBV4-1; cdr3_aa: ASSPAPRGQRMDTQY
j_call: TRBJ2-7; v_call: TRBV19; cdr3_aa: ASSIRVLAAYEQY
j_call: TRBJ2-3; v_call: TRBV30; cdr3_aa: AWSVSFTDTQY
j_call: TRBJ1-5; v_call: TRBV6-1; cdr3_aa: ASSELGDQPQH
j_call: TRBJ1-1; v_call: TRBV29-1; cdr3_aa: SARGQGVENTEAF
j_call: TRBJ2-2; v_call: TRBV28; cdr3_aa: ASSPGRTLYTGELF
j_call: TRBJ1-1; v_call: TRBV10-3; cdr3_aa: AISETGTEAF
j_call: TRBJ1-1; v_call: TRBV5-6; cdr3_aa: ASSLGDVWEAF
j_call: TRBJ1-2; v_call: TRBV27; cdr3_aa: ASSGQGYGYT
j_call: TRBJ2-1; v_call: TRBV6-5; cdr3_aa: ASSPSGAASQF
j_call: TRBJ1-4; v_call: TRBV7-9; cdr3_aa: ASSFRFNEKLF
j_call: TRBJ1-2; v_call: TRBV18; cdr3_aa: ASSPWDRGDGYT
j_call: TRBJ1-1; v_call: TRBV12-1; cdr3_aa: ASRRQTRCRLDTEAF
j_call: TRBJ1-2; v_call: TRBV6-5; cdr3_aa: ASSQDGNLNYGYT
j_call: TRBJ2-2; v_call: TRBV7-9; cdr3_aa: ASPPVAVTGELF
j_call: TRBJ1-1; v_call: TRBV6-2/TRBV6-3; cdr3_aa: ASSYRTEAF
j_call: TRBJ1-1; v_call: TRBV3-1/TRBV3-2; cdr3_aa: ASSQGIAAEAF
j_call: TRBJ1-2; v_call: TRBV29-1; cdr3_aa: SVQGPYGYT
j_call: TRBJ2-7; v_call: TRBV5-4; cdr3_aa: ASSLVGGPSYEQY
j_call: TRBJ2-5; v_call: TRBV11-2; cdr3_aa: ASSRQGAGETQY
j_call: TRBJ2-3; v_call: TRBV5-4; cdr3_aa: ASSLKGGDTQY
j_call: TRBJ2-7; v_call: TRBV19; cdr3_aa: ASSEDYEQY
j_call: TRBJ1-2; v_call: TRBV6-5; cdr3_aa: ATADGANYGYT
j_call: TRBJ2-1; v_call: TRBV24-1; cdr3_aa: ATSDSGTGINEQF
j_call: TRBJ2-1; v_call: TRBV27; cdr3_aa: ASSLYLAGVEQF
j_call: TRBJ1-1; v_call: TRBV5-4; cdr3_aa: ASSRTSVIMNTEAF
j_call: TRBJ2-3; v_call: TRBV5-1; cdr3_aa: ASTTGSPDTQY
j_call: TRBJ2-6; v_call: TRBV10-2; cdr3_aa: ASSEQGISGANVLT
j_call: TRBJ1-2; v_call: TRBV2; cdr3_aa: AIREEGSPSNYGYT
j_call: TRBJ1-6; v_call: TRBV29-1; cdr3_aa: SVADTGSGASPLH
j_call: TRBJ1-4; v_call: TRBV6-6; cdr3_aa: ASNEGDQGALEKLF
j_call: TRBJ1-3; v_call: TRBV5-1; cdr3_aa: ASATVSGNTIY
j_call: TRBJ1-6; v_call: TRBV10-1; cdr3_aa: ASPPGTDNSPLH
j_call: TRBJ2-1; v_call: TRBV28; cdr3_aa: ASSPWGTGQYNEQF
j_call: TRBJ1-3; v_call: TRBV4-1; cdr3_aa: ASSQSPNSGNTIY
j_call: TRBJ1-4; v_call: TRBV5-1; cdr3_aa: ASSSVTGTGNEKLF
j_call: TRBJ1-1; v_call: TRBV15; cdr3_aa: ATSRDRRGLGAF
j_call: TRBJ2-4; v_call: TRBV7-2; cdr3_aa: ASSLGNIQY
j_call: TRBJ2-7; v_call: TRBV27; cdr3_aa: ASSTGMGEQY
j_call: TRBJ1-1; v_call: TRBV28; cdr3_aa: ASGGGVTEAF
j_call: TRBJ1-1; v_call: TRBV6-5; cdr3_aa: AVAGGEGTEAF
j_call: TRBJ1-6; v_call: TRBV6-2/TRBV6-3; cdr3_aa: ASSYAVQGTPLH
j_call: TRBJ1-5; v_call: TRBV3-1/TRBV3-2; cdr3_aa: ASSQGTNQPQH
j_call: TRBJ2-5; v_call: TRBV7-2; cdr3_aa: ASTSRGLGPMRETQY
j_call: TRBJ2-3; v_call: TRBV19; cdr3_aa: ASSIRLALHTDTQY
j_call: TRBJ1-5; v_call: TRBV15; cdr3_aa: ATSDGTLNQPQH
j_call: TRBJ1-1; v_call: TRBV6-5; cdr3_aa: ASSYIRNTEAF
j_call: TRBJ2-7; v_call: TRBV28; cdr3_aa: ASRRSPPDIFPYEQY
j_call: TRBJ2-2; v_call: TRBV6-5; cdr3_aa: ATSPGKSGELF
j_call: TRBJ1-1; v_call: TRBV2; cdr3_aa: ASSGLRDGELGAF
j_call: TRBJ1-4; v_call: TRBV5-1; cdr3_aa: ASSSRVGANEKLF
j_call: TRBJ1-2; v_call: TRBV30; cdr3_aa: AWSPGQNYGYT
j_call: TRBJ1-1; v_call: TRBV2; cdr3_aa: ASSEGVGTEAF
j_call: TRBJ2-2; v_call: TRBV5-4; cdr3_aa: ASSLYRDGTGELF
j_call: TRBJ1-2; v_call: TRBV9; cdr3_aa: ASILEPGDNYGYT
j_call: TRBJ2-1; v_call: TRBV28; cdr3_aa: ASSFQSGTGHNEQF
j_call: TRBJ2-7; v_call: TRBV28; cdr3_aa: ASSGNRDSYEQY
j_call: TRBJ2-4; v_call: TRBV2; cdr3_aa: ASSESRTEGILAKNIQY